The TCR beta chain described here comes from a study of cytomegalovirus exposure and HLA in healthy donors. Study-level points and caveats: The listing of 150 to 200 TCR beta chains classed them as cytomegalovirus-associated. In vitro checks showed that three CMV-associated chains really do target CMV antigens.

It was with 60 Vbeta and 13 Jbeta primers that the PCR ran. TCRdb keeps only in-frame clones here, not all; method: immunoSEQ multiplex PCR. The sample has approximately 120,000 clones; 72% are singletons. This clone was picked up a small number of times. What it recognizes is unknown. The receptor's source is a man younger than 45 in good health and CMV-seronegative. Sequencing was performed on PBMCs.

As DNA, the CDR3 is TGTGCCAGTAGTTCTCTCACAGGGGCCGGCTACACCTTC. Protein sequence: CASSSLTGAGYTF. The chain links TRBV19 to TRBJ1-2, with TRBD1 matching over 7 bases. Unmatched junction bases numbered 8, after V lost 5 bases and J lost 8 bases. The CDR3 has 13 amino acids. Germline V gene lookup returns CDR1 LNHDA and CDR2 SQIVND (reference sequence).